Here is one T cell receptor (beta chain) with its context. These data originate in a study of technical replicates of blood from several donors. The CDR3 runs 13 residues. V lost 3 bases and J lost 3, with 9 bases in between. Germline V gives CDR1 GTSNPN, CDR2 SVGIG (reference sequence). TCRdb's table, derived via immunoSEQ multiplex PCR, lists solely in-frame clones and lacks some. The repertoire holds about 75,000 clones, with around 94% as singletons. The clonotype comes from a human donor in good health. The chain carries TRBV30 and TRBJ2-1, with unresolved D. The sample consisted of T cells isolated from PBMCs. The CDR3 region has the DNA TGTGCCTGGAGACGTAGAAGCTACAATGAGCAGTTCTTC. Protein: CAWRRRSYNEQFF.